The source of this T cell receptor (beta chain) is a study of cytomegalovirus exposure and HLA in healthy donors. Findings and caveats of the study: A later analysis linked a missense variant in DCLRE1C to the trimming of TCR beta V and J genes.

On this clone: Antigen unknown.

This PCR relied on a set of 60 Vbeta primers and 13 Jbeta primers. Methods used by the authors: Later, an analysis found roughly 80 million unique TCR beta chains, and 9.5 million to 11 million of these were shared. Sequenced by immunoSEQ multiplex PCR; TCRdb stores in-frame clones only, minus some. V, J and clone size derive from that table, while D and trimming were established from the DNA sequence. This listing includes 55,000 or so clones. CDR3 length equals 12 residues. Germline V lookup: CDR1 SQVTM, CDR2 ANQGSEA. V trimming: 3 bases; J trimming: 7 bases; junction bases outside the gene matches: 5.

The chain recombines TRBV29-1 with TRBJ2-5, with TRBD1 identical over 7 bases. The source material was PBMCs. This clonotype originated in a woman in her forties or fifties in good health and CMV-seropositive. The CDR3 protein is CSVDRQGVTQYF. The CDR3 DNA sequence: TGCAGCGTTGATAGACAGGGAGTGACCCAGTACTTC.